This T cell receptor beta chain is drawn from a study of response to subunit inactivated influenza vaccine. This clonotype was counted many times. The V end lost 2 bases, the J end lost 5 bases, and 6 bases lay between the germline ends. Per germline, CDR1 MGHDK and CDR2 SYGVNS. The CDR3 runs to 12 residues. TCRdb redid the calling of the RT-PCR reads with MiXCR, one entry per CDR3 protein. The sample has approximately 500,000 distinct CDR3 sequences; approximately 13% are singletons. This clonotype was sampled from a man in his fifties or sixties who received an inactivated influenza vaccine. The source material was PBMCs from blood, sampled 40 to 50 days after vaccination. This rearrangement joins TRBV25-1 to TRBJ1-1; tentatively, D is TRBD1 (5 bases). In DNA, the CDR3 is TGTGCCAGCAGTGAAGGGGGAACTGAAGCTTTCTTT. This encodes CASSEGGTEAFF.